The next 15 T cell receptor beta chains were all read from a single sample in a study of blood T cell repertoires in COVID-19. Assay used: immunoSEQ multiplex PCR; TCRdb lists only in-frame clones, some missing. The sample holds 45,000 to 60,000 clones; 70% to 85% are singletons and the top ten take around 5.4%. Sequences were obtained from PBMCs or T cells enriched from blood (not recorded which). The receptors stem from a woman between 45 and 65 years old with acute COVID-19.

By proportion, this clone is medium-sized. The CDR3 nucleotides read TGTGCCAGCAGCTTAGCTCCTATCTACGAGCAGTACTTC. The encoded protein is CASSLAPIYEQYF. This sequence joins TRBV7-8 and TRBJ2-7, with D unclear. V was shortened by 0 bases and J by 3 bases, with 6 bases between the two germline ends. Germline CDR1 reads SGHVS; CDR2 reads FQNEAQ. This CDR3 contains 13 residues.

The V and J genes are TRBV23-1 and TRBJ1-4, with D unresolved. TRBV23-1 is treated as an ORF (open reading frame) with a function not yet certain. The CDR3 has 13 amino acids. V was shortened by 1 base and J by 13 bases, with 13 bases between the two germline ends. The CDR3 loop is CASSQFLRAPLFF. The DNA for the CDR3 is TGCGCCAGCAGTCAATTTTTGAGGGCGCCACTGTTTTTT.

Only a few counts were recorded for this clone. The chain recombines TRBV28 with TRBJ1-4; tentative D call: TRBD1 (6 bases). Germline values: CDR1 MDHEN, CDR2 SYDVKM. Trimming pared 3 bases from V and 11 bases from J, leaving 16 bases between. The CDR3 spans 14 residues. For the CDR3, the DNA is TGTGCCAGCAGTTTGGGGGCCGTAAATCGGAAACTGTTTTTT. This codes for CASSLGAVNRKLFF. Filled out from reference TRBV28 and TRBJ1-4, the complete variable domain reads DVKVTQSSRYLVKRTGEKVFLECVQDMDHENMFWYRQDPGLGLRLIYFSYDVKMKEKGDIPEGYSVSREKKERFSLILESASTNQTSMYLCASSLGAVNRKLFFGSGTQLSVL.

The V call is TRBV5-6, the J call TRBJ1-3; D ambiguous. CDR3 size: 15 residues. Deletions cut 1 base from V and 0 bases from J, with 8 bases between. The germline gives CDR1 SGHDT, CDR2 YYEEEE. CDR3 region: CASSLWLFSGNTIYF. CDR3 nucleotide sequence: TGTGCCAGCAGCTTGTGGCTGTTCTCTGGAAACACCATATATTTT.

The V call is TRBV9, the J call TRBJ1-2; possibly TRBD1 for D (5 bases). V lost 4 bases and J 4 bases, leaving 11 bases between the germline ends. Germline loops: CDR1 SGDLS, CDR2 YYNGEE. The CDR3 length is 13 residues. As DNA, the CDR3 is TGTGCCAGCAGCACGGGGGGGACCTATGGCTACACCTTC. It codes for CASSTGGTYGYTF.

The rearrangement joins TRBV28 to TRBJ1-2; 7 positions agree with TRBD1. Trimming removed 6 bases from V and 5 bases from J; junction bases left unmatched: 6. Germline assignment: CDR1 MDHEN and CDR2 SYDVKM. CDR3 length: 13 residues. The CDR3 sequence is CASRTGQDYGYTF. CDR3 nucleotide sequence: TGTGCCAGCAGGACAGGACAGGATTATGGCTACACCTTC.

This rearrangement joins TRBV10-2 to TRBJ1-5, with 11 nucleotides matching TRBD1. Trimming took 5 bases from V and 6 from J; bases not matched to a gene: 12. CDR1 is WSHSY and CDR2 is SAAADI in the germline V gene. The CDR3 covers 17 residues. Here the CDR3 reads CASSTGQGAHRGQPQHF. The CDR3 DNA sequence: TGCGCCAGCAGTACCGGACAGGGGGCCCATCGTGGTCAGCCCCAGCATTTT.

This chain uses TRBV29-1 with TRBJ2-7; maybe TRBD1 (6 bases). Germline CDR1 and CDR2: SQVTM and ANQGSEA. The CDR3 has 18 residues. Trimming cost V 6 bases and J 0 bases, with 27 bases left between them. The CDR3 is CSVDAGTILGKSSYEQYF. The CDR3 nucleotides read TGCAGCGTAGATGCCGGGACAATCTTAGGCAAAAGCTCCTACGAGCAGTACTTC.

The chain links TRBV27 to TRBJ2-1; D unclear. The CDR3 length is 15 residues. The V end was cut by 0 bases, the J end by 6 bases, with 12 bases between. Germline CDR1 and CDR2: MNHEY and SMNVEV (reference sequence). CDR3 sequence (DNA): TGTGCCAGCAGTTTATCATCCCAGATGCCCAATGAGCAGTTCTTC. Its translation is CASSLSSQMPNEQFF.

This rearrangement joins TRBV2 to TRBJ2-7; 10 bases map to TRBD1. Trimming took 3 bases from V and 4 from J; bases not matched to a gene: 6. CDR1 is SNHLY and CDR2 is FYNNEI in the germline V gene. CDR3 size: 15 residues. The CDR3 here is CASSDSDRGLYEQYF. DNA of the CDR3: TGTGCCAGCAGTGACTCAGACAGGGGGCTTTACGAGCAGTACTTC.

A remark on this clone: The DNA is omitted, as the CDR3 cannot be located on it reliably, and the CDR3 follows TCRdb's listing. V gene TRBV7-3 combines with J gene TRBJ2-1; the listed D gene, TRBD2, was not tested against the DNA. CDR1 is SGHTA and CDR2 is FQGTGA in the germline V gene. With termini counted, the CDR3 has 16 amino acids. The CDR3 loop is CASSVGPGLAGDEQFF.

The chain uses TRBV7-3 and TRBJ2-2; tentatively, D is TRBD2 (5 bases). Germline loops: CDR1 SGHTA, CDR2 FQGTGA. V lost 5 bases and J lost 1, with 14 bases in between. This CDR3 has 16 amino acids. The CDR3: CASSPAGLLNTGELFF. The CDR3 nucleotides read TGTGCCAGCAGCCCTGCCGGACTGCTGAACACCGGGGAGCTGTTTTTT.

The gene calls are TRBV4-1 and TRBJ2-1; 8 bases are a match to TRBD2. The CDR3 is 16 residues long. With 0 bases clipped from V and 4 bases from J, the junction kept 5 bases outside the gene matches. The germline CDR1 and CDR2 sequences are MGHRA and YSYEKL. CDR3 amino acids: CASSQEGGLVYNEQFF. CDR3 bases: TGCGCCAGCAGCCAAGAGGGGGGACTAGTTTACAATGAGCAGTTCTTC.

V usage is TRBV7-9 and J usage is TRBJ2-1; 9 nucleotides match TRBD2. The CDR3 extends over 17 amino acids. Per germline, CDR1 SEHNR and CDR2 FQNEAQ (reference sequence). V lost 5 bases and J lost 5; bases outside the gene matches: 13. As DNA, the CDR3 is TGTGCCAGCAGCCCGGAGGGCGGGGGGGCGCTGAACAATGAGCAGTTCTTC. It specifies CASSPEGGGALNNEQFF.

The V call is TRBV5-1, the J call TRBJ1-3; D may be TRBD1 (5 bases). V shed 3 bases and J shed 0 bases, with 16 bases lying between them. Germline V gene sequence: CDR1 SGHRS, CDR2 YFSETQ. The CDR3 is 17 residues long. This CDR3 is CASSSGLRESSGNTIYF. In nucleotides, the CDR3 is TGCGCCAGCAGCTCAGGGCTTCGAGAGAGCTCTGGAAACACCATATATTTT.